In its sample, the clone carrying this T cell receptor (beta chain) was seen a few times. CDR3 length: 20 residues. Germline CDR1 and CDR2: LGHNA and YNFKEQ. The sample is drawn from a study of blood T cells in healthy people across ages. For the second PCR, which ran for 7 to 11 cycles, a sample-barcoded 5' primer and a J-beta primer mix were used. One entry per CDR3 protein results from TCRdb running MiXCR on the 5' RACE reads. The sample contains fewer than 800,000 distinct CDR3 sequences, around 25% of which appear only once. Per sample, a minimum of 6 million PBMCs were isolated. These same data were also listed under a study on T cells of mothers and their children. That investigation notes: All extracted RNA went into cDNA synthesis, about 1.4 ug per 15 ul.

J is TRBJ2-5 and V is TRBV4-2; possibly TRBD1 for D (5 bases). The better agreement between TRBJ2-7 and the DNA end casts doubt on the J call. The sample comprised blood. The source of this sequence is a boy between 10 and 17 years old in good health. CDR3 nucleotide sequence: TGTGCCAGCAGCCAAGAGGGCCTTCGACAGCGTCCCCTGATCTCCTACGAGCAGTACTTC. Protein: CASSQEGLRQRPLISYEQYF.